This TCR beta chain was sequenced during a study of response to subunit inactivated influenza vaccine. Findings and caveats of the study: Seasonal influenza vaccination, on each occasion, was suggested by the authors to recruit few new T cells.

In TCRdb, the RT-PCR reads were re-called with MiXCR into one record per CDR3 protein. The data contain under 500,000 distinct CDR3 sequences, around 9.9% of them seen just once; the ten biggest clones take up approximately 12%. CDR3 length equals 14 residues. V shed 2 bases and J shed 3 bases, with 11 bases lying between them. CDR1 MNHEY and CDR2 SMNVEV come from the germline V gene (reference sequence). On this clonotype itself: Its antigen is currently unknown.

The sample consisted of PBMCs from blood, taken roughly 45 days after vaccination. This clonotype was obtained from a man in his forties or fifties who received an inactivated influenza vaccine. The genes are TRBV27 and TRBJ2-7, with D uncertain. Here the CDR3 reads CASSLKAEIYEQYF. CDR3 in DNA: TGTGCCAGCAGTTTAAAGGCGGAAATCTACGAGCAGTACTTC.